The 18 T cell receptor beta chains given below trace back to one sample, sequenced in a study of HIV-infected patients and healthy controls. Around 450 ng RNA was reverse transcribed with alpha and beta constant-region primers. Separate chain-specific third strand synthesis with multiplexing indices produced the alpha and beta libraries. TCRdb used MiXCR to reprocess the 5' RACE reads, holding one entry per CDR3 protein. The table has 9,500 or so distinct CDR3 sequences, roughly 5% seen once. No cell fractionation was done, so the repertoire covers all unsorted peripheral blood T cells. The specimen was blood, collected before antiretroviral therapy. All receptors come from an adult with HIV infection.

This clonotype was observed a handful of times. This chain joins TRBV18 and TRBJ2-3; D unclear. The CDR3 spans 14 residues. The germline CDR1 and CDR2 sequences are KGHSH and LQKENI. The V end was cut by 4 bases, the J end by 6 bases, with 14 bases between. CDR3 sequence reads: CASSRGPTPDTQYF. DNA of the CDR3: TGTGCCAGCTCACGAGGACCAACCCCCGATACGCAGTATTTT.

This clonotype is judged medium-sized. V gene TRBV10-2 combines with J gene TRBJ1-1; D gene uncertain. This CDR3 is 11 amino acids long. The germline CDR1 and CDR2 sequences are WSHSY and SAAADI. The V and J ends lost 7 bases and 6 bases respectively, with 9 bases between them. The CDR3 region is CASTGGAEAFF. As DNA, the CDR3 is TGCGCCAGCACGGGAGGTGCTGAAGCTTTCTTT.

This clonotype was recorded at least ten times. The chain links TRBV29-1 to TRBJ2-7, with a possible D match to TRBD2 (5 bases). The germline gives CDR1 SQVTM, CDR2 ANQGSEA. Trimming removed 6 bases from V and 0 bases from J, with 12 bases in between. There are 13 residues in the CDR3. The CDR3 region is CSVRAESSYEQYF. The CDR3 region has the DNA TGCAGCGTCCGAGCGGAAAGCTCCTACGAGCAGTACTTC.

This clonotype was picked up many times. The chain couples TRBV6-1 to TRBJ2-1; D is perhaps TRBD1 (6 bases). V lost 1 base to trimming and J lost 6 bases, with 7 bases between them. CDR1 is MNHNS and CDR2 is SASEGT in the germline V gene. The CDR3 has 13 amino acids. The CDR3 reads CASSEVQGNEQFF. The CDR3, as DNA: TGTGCCAGCAGTGAAGTACAGGGCAATGAGCAGTTCTTC.

This clonotype has at least ten counts. The chain employs TRBV25-1 and TRBJ2-5; D tentatively reads TRBD1 or TRBD2 (5 bases each). The germline V and J ends were trimmed by 7 bases and 3 bases, with 21 bases remaining between them. The CDR3 has 16 amino acids. The germline V gene encodes CDR1 MGHDK and CDR2 SYGVNS. Written as DNA, the CDR3 is TGTGCCAGCACCAGGCTTCGGGACCAACTAAAAGAGACCCAGTACTTC. This encodes CASTRLRDQLKETQYF.

There are many counts of this clonotype. This rearrangement joins TRBV11-3 to TRBJ2-1, with D uncertain. The CDR3 has 14 amino acids. V lost 3 bases to trimming and J lost 7 bases, with 13 bases between them. Looked up from germline, CDR1 is SGHNT and CDR2 is YENEEA. The CDR3 nucleotides are TGTGCCAGCAGCTTGGACGCGCTCTCTAATGAGCAGTTCTTC. As protein: CASSLDALSNEQFF.

This clonotype was recorded at least ten times. The chain joins TRBV5-1 to TRBJ2-4; no definite D call. V was trimmed by 0 bases and J by 2 bases, leaving 12 bases between them. Germline assignment: CDR1 SGHRS and CDR2 YFSETQ. The CDR3 spans 16 residues. The CDR3 DNA is TGCGCCAGCAGCTTGGGCTGGGCAGAGCCCAAAAACATTCAGTACTTC. The encoded protein is CASSLGWAEPKNIQYF. The variable domain in full, completed from reference TRBV5-1 and TRBJ2-4, reads KAGVTQTPRYLIKTRGQQVTLSCSPISGHRSVSWYQQTPGQGLQFLFEYFSETQRNKGNFPGRFSGRQFSNSRSEMNVSTLELGDSALYLCASSLGWAEPKNIQYFGAGTRLSVL.

By share, this clonotype counts as medium-sized. The chain recombines TRBV29-1 with TRBJ1-3, with TRBD1 matching 9 bases. The CDR3 length is 14 residues. With 7 bases clipped from V and 2 bases from J, the junction kept 6 bases outside the gene matches. Germline V gene data show CDR1 as SQVTM and CDR2 as ANQGSEA. The CDR3: CSAWDREAGNTIYF. The CDR3 DNA reads as TGCAGCGCCTGGGACAGGGAGGCTGGAAACACCATATATTTT. The variable domain in full, with the rest retrieved from reference TRBV29-1 and TRBJ1-3, is SAVISQKPSRDICQRGTSLTIQCQVDSQVTMMFWYRQQPGQSLTLIATANQGSEATYESGFVIDKFPISRPNLTFSTLTVSNMSPEDSSIYLCSAWDREAGNTIYFGEGSWLTVV.

This clonotype was detected ten times or more. V gene TRBV3-1 combines with J gene TRBJ2-1, with TRBD2 matching 10 bases. V dropped 3 bases and J dropped 7; count of bases not matched to a gene: 21. Germline V gene data show CDR1 as LGHDT and CDR2 as YNNKEL (reference sequence). The CDR3 is 20 amino acids. The CDR3 DNA reads TGTGCCAGCAGCCAGATCACAGCGGGAGGGCCGACTATTCGCCTGAATGAGCAGTTCTTC. Translation gives CASSQITAGGPTIRLNEQFF.

Many counts were recorded for this clonotype. The chain links TRBV19 to TRBJ2-7; 10 positions match TRBD1. Germline V gives CDR1 LNHDA, CDR2 SQIVND (reference sequence). The ends lost 4 bases at V and 6 bases at J; junction bases unmatched: 9. This CDR3 comprises 15 residues. CDR3 protein: CASSTDRGPLREQYF. The CDR3 DNA is TGTGCCAGTAGTACCGACAGGGGGCCCCTTCGCGAGCAGTACTTC. Variable domain in full (rest from reference TRBV19 and TRBJ2-7): DGGITQSPKYLFRKEGQNVTLSCEQNLNHDAMYWYRQDPGQGLRLIYYSQIVNDFQKGDIAEGYSVSREKKESFPLTVTSAQKNPTAFYLCASSTDRGPLREQYFGPGTRLTVT.

This clonotype is labeled as medium-sized (0.01 to 0.1%). The chain links TRBV7-8 to TRBJ1-5; D remains unclear. Germline V CDR1 and CDR2: SGHVS, FQNEAQ. The CDR3 has 12 amino acids. With 3 bases removed from V and 6 bases from J, the gap between germline ends came to 6 bases. CDR3 nucleotides: TGTGCCAGCAGCTTCCCAGGTCAGCCCCAGCATTTT. Protein sequence: CASSFPGQPQHF.

The chain carries TRBV6-1 and TRBJ2-1; D gene unclear. The CDR3 totals 16 residues. Germline V gene lookup returns CDR1 MNHNS and CDR2 SASEGT. Between the trimmed V and J ends, which lost 3 bases and 0 bases, there was a span of 12 bases. CDR3 amino acids: CASSDYFHNSYNEQFF. As DNA, the CDR3 is TGTGCCAGCAGTGATTACTTCCACAACTCCTACAATGAGCAGTTCTTC.

This clonotype is medium-sized within its sample. The V call is TRBV11-2, the J call TRBJ2-1, with TRBD2 matching 7 bases. The germline CDR1 and CDR2 sequences are SGHAT and FQNNGV. The CDR3 is 17 amino acids. After removal of 1 base from V and 7 bases from J, the junction contained 13 bases not matched to a gene. CDR3 nucleotides: TGTGCCAGCAGCTTAGTGGTCTATGGGACTACCGGTAATGAGCAGTTCTTC. Translating it yields CASSLVVYGTTGNEQFF.

Ten or more counts support this clonotype. The chain couples TRBV30 to TRBJ2-7, with TRBD2 as a possible D gene (6 bases). The germline gives CDR1 GTSNPN, CDR2 SVGIG (reference sequence). The length of the CDR3 is 15 residues. Trimming took off 5 bases at V and 7 bases at J, with 24 bases between the two ends. CDR3 loop: CAWALPILNGGEQYF. CDR3 in DNA: TGTGCCTGGGCTCTTCCGATACTAAACGGGGGAGAGCAGTACTTC.

V gene TRBV14 combines with J gene TRBJ2-1; 9 bases line up with TRBD2. This CDR3 is 16 amino acids long. Germline loops: CDR1 SGHDN, CDR2 FVKESK. J was trimmed by 9 bases and V by 1 base; bases with no gene match: 10. CDR3 sequence reads: CASSQVLAGFPGEQFF. Written as DNA, the CDR3 is TGTGCCAGCAGCCAAGTCCTAGCGGGGTTCCCGGGTGAGCAGTTCTTC.

This clonotype is classed as medium-sized. The chain recombines TRBV19 with TRBJ2-2; D is perhaps TRBD2 (6 bases). V lost 8 bases to trimming and J lost 7 bases, with 14 bases between them. This CDR3 is built from 13 residues. The germline CDR1 and CDR2 sequences are LNHDA and SQIVND (reference sequence). The CDR3 region has the DNA TGTGCCAGTCAGGAGGGGTTCAGCGGGGAGCTGTTTTTT. It yields the protein CASQEGFSGELFF.

This clonotype was observed many times. This chain links TRBV7-9 with TRBJ1-2; no clear D gene. Per the germline V gene, CDR1 is SEHNR and CDR2 is FQNEAQ (reference sequence). Trimming shortened V by 5 bases and J by 4 bases, and 8 bases separated the two germline ends. This CDR3 spans 12 amino acids. In DNA, the CDR3 is TGTGCCAGCAGCCCCGTATCCTATGGCTACACCTTC. This sequence encodes CASSPVSYGYTF. Supplemented by reference TRBV7-9 and TRBJ1-2, the full variable domain reads DTGVSQNPRHKITKRGQNVTFRCDPISEHNRLYWYRQTLGQGPEFLTYFQNEAQLEKSRLLSDRFSAERPKGSFSTLEIQRTEQGDSAMYLCASSPVSYGYTFGSGTRLTVV.

This clonotype has a handful of counts. This chain uses TRBV7-9 with TRBJ2-2, with D unclear. Germline loops: CDR1 SEHNR, CDR2 FQNEAQ (reference sequence). Trimming took off 8 bases at V and 5 bases at J, with 9 bases between the two ends. The CDR3 is 12 residues long. CDR3 residues: CASALITGELFF. The CDR3 DNA is TGTGCCAGCGCCTTGATTACCGGGGAGCTGTTTTTT.